This is a list of T cell receptor beta chains from one sample in a study of shared T cell receptors in the human thymus. TCRdb keeps only in-frame clones here, not all; method: immunoSEQ multiplex PCR. This table holds some 700,000 clones, 70% to 90% found once. This sample also appeared in a second study, on human thymus T cells.

The sample was thymocytes. Receptor source: a boy younger than two with a congenital heart defect. Each CDR3 is given with its conserved first and last residue. D genes are given only for firm matches. Clone size is given for some rows only: seen once, a few or many times, or a class if the clone is expanded.

d_gene: -
abundance: -
j_gene: TRBJ2-7
v_gene: TRBV27
CDR3nt: TGTGCCAGCAGTTTAATCTGGGACTCCGTTATCTACGAGCAGTACTTC
CDR3aa: CASSLIWDSVIYEQYF

d_gene: TRBD2
abundance: -
j_gene: TRBJ2-1
v_gene: TRBV7-9
CDR3nt: TGTGCCAGCAGCTTAGGGGGAGGGAGGGCTGAGCAGTTCTTC
CDR3aa: CASSLGGGRAEQFF

d_gene: -
abundance: -
j_gene: TRBJ2-7
v_gene: TRBV28
CDR3nt: TGTGCCAGCGAGTGTGCGGGACCTATCTCCTACGAGCAGTACTTC
CDR3aa: CASECAGPISYEQYF

d_gene: -
abundance: -
j_gene: TRBJ2-3
v_gene: TRBV5-8
CDR3nt: TGTGCCAGCAGCTTGGCGGGTACAGATACGCAGTATTTT
CDR3aa: CASSLAGTDTQYF

d_gene: -
abundance: few
j_gene: TRBJ1-4
v_gene: TRBV4-1
CDR3nt: TGCGCCAGCAGCCAAAGTGGGAGTGAAAAACTGTTTTTT
CDR3aa: CASSQSGSEKLFF

d_gene: TRBD2
abundance: -
j_gene: TRBJ2-5
v_gene: TRBV25-1
CDR3nt: TGTGCCAGCAGTGAATCTCCAGCGGGAGACCAAGAGACCCAGTACTTC
CDR3aa: CASSESPAGDQETQYF

d_gene: -
abundance: -
j_gene: TRBJ2-7
v_gene: TRBV23-1
CDR3nt: TGCGCCAGCACCAACTGGCAGGGGTCCTACGAGCAGTACTTC
CDR3aa: CASTNWQGSYEQYF

d_gene: TRBD1
abundance: -
j_gene: TRBJ2-2
v_gene: TRBV4-1
CDR3nt: TGCGCCAGCAGCCAAGAGGCCCCGGGACAGGGGGGGAACACCGGGGAGCTGTTTTTT
CDR3aa: CASSQEAPGQGGNTGELFF

d_gene: -
abundance: -
j_gene: TRBJ1-5
v_gene: TRBV7-9
CDR3nt: TGTGCCAGCAGCTTAAACTACAATCAGCCCCAGCATTTT
CDR3aa: CASSLNYNQPQHF

d_gene: -
abundance: -
j_gene: TRBJ2-3
v_gene: TRBV4-3
CDR3nt: TGCGCCAGCAGCAAAGGCCCCAGGGCACCCCGAGATACGCAGTATTTT
CDR3aa: CASSKGPRAPRDTQYF

d_gene: TRBD1
abundance: -
j_gene: TRBJ2-5
v_gene: TRBV9
CDR3nt: TGTGCCAGCAGCGTCGCCCCCCGGACAGGGAAAGGTTTAAAGTTGGAGACCCAGTACTTC
CDR3aa: CASSVAPRTGKGLKLETQYF

d_gene: -
abundance: -
j_gene: TRBJ2-7
v_gene: TRBV4-1
CDR3nt: TGCGCCAGCAGCCAAAGGGGGGGGGAGGAAAGAAACGAGCAGTACTTC
CDR3aa: CASSQRGGEERNEQYF

d_gene: -
abundance: -
j_gene: TRBJ1-4
v_gene: TRBV7-9
CDR3nt: TGTGCCAGCAGCTTAGTAGGGAAGGGGGCTAATGAAAAACTGTTTTTT
CDR3aa: CASSLVGKGANEKLFF

d_gene: -
abundance: -
j_gene: TRBJ2-7
v_gene: TRBV2
CDR3nt: TGTGCCAGCATGGGGGGAAGGGAGCAGTACTTC
CDR3aa: CASMGGREQYF

d_gene: TRBD1
abundance: -
j_gene: TRBJ1-1
v_gene: TRBV12-5
CDR3nt: TGTGCTAGTGGTTTGGCCCGACAGGGCGGTGAAGCTTTCTTT
CDR3aa: CASGLARQGGEAFF

d_gene: TRBD1
abundance: -
j_gene: TRBJ1-5
v_gene: TRBV25-1
CDR3nt: TGTGCCAGCATGCCACAGGGGCACAATCAGCCCCAGCATTTT
CDR3aa: CASMPQGHNQPQHF

d_gene: TRBD1
abundance: few
j_gene: TRBJ1-3
v_gene: TRBV5-1
CDR3nt: TGCGCCAGCAGCCGGACAGGGAAGCCTGGAAACACCATATATTTT
CDR3aa: CASSRTGKPGNTIYF

d_gene: -
abundance: -
j_gene: TRBJ2-3
v_gene: TRBV13
CDR3nt: TGTGCCAGCAGTCGTGGCACAGATACGCAGTATTTT
CDR3aa: CASSRGTDTQYF

d_gene: -
abundance: -
j_gene: TRBJ2-3
v_gene: TRBV5-1
CDR3nt: TGCGCCAGCAGCTTGTCTACGGATACGCAGTATTTT
CDR3aa: CASSLSTDTQYF

d_gene: TRBD1
abundance: -
j_gene: TRBJ1-1
v_gene: TRBV4-2
CDR3nt: TGTGCCAGCAGCCAAGAAATACAGGGGGCTGAAGCTTTCTTT
CDR3aa: CASSQEIQGAEAFF

d_gene: TRBD2
abundance: once
j_gene: TRBJ2-3
v_gene: TRBV30
CDR3nt: TGTGCCTGGAGTGTACAAGGGGGTGCGGGAGGGATCTACACAGATACGCAGTATTTT
CDR3aa: CAWSVQGGAGGIYTDTQYF

d_gene: -
abundance: -
j_gene: TRBJ2-1
v_gene: TRBV21-1
CDR3nt: TGTGCCAGCAGCATTGAGGACAGGGCGACTCACAATGAGCAGTTCTTC
CDR3aa: CASSIEDRATHNEQFF

d_gene: -
abundance: -
j_gene: TRBJ2-1
v_gene: TRBV7-2
CDR3nt: TGTGCCAGCAGCTCCCGACCGGGCCCCCGAGGGAATGAGCAGTTCTTC
CDR3aa: CASSSRPGPRGNEQFF

d_gene: TRBD1
abundance: -
j_gene: TRBJ1-2
v_gene: TRBV6-5
CDR3nt: TGTGCCAGCAGTTGTTACCGGGACAGGGGGTCCTATGGCTACACCTTC
CDR3aa: CASSCYRDRGSYGYTF

d_gene: TRBD2
abundance: -
j_gene: TRBJ2-2
v_gene: TRBV5-6
CDR3nt: TGTGCCAGCAGCTTGGCGGCGGGAGGATCCGGGGAGCTGTTTTTT
CDR3aa: CASSLAAGGSGELFF

d_gene: -
abundance: -
j_gene: TRBJ2-7
v_gene: TRBV4-3
CDR3nt: TGCGCCAGCAGCCAAGAAGGTCCTCTGCGGTACGAGCAGTACTTC
CDR3aa: CASSQEGPLRYEQYF

d_gene: -
abundance: -
j_gene: TRBJ2-1
v_gene: TRBV29-1
CDR3nt: TGCAGCGTTGTAAGGGAGTCAAATGAGCAGTTCTTC
CDR3aa: CSVVRESNEQFF

d_gene: TRBD2
abundance: -
j_gene: TRBJ2-1
v_gene: TRBV4-2
CDR3nt: TGTGCCAGCAGCCAAGAGACTAGCGGGCCCTACAATGAGCAGTTCTTC
CDR3aa: CASSQETSGPYNEQFF

d_gene: TRBD1
abundance: -
j_gene: TRBJ2-5
v_gene: TRBV7-8
CDR3nt: TGTGCCAGCAGACGTACCGGGACAGCGAGGGGAGAGACCCAGTACTTC
CDR3aa: CASRRTGTARGETQYF

d_gene: TRBD2
abundance: -
j_gene: TRBJ2-3
v_gene: TRBV5-8
CDR3nt: TGTGCCAGCAGCTTGGGGGCTAGCGGGAGGATATTGGCAGATACGCAGTATTTT
CDR3aa: CASSLGASGRILADTQYF

d_gene: -
abundance: once
j_gene: TRBJ1-5
v_gene: TRBV4-1
CDR3nt: TGCGCCAGCAGCCAAGATCTGCGCGTTAGCAATCAGCCCCAGCATTTT
CDR3aa: CASSQDLRVSNQPQHF

d_gene: -
abundance: -
j_gene: TRBJ2-5
v_gene: TRBV2
CDR3nt: TGTGCCAGCAGTGTGCAGGGGCCTGCAGAGACCCAGTACTTC
CDR3aa: CASSVQGPAETQYF

d_gene: -
abundance: -
j_gene: TRBJ2-2
v_gene: TRBV23-1
CDR3nt: TGCGCCAGCAGTCAATCGTCCGGAGGGAACACCGGGGAGCTGTTTTTT
CDR3aa: CASSQSSGGNTGELFF

d_gene: -
abundance: few
j_gene: TRBJ1-5
v_gene: TRBV19
CDR3nt: TGTGCCAGTCGGGAAGGGGGACATAAGTTCTGGGGCAATCAGCCCCAGCATTTT
CDR3aa: CASREGGHKFWGNQPQHF

d_gene: TRBD1
abundance: -
j_gene: TRBJ2-5
v_gene: TRBV7-9
CDR3nt: TGTGCCAGCAGGTCAGACAGGGGGCACGGAGAGACCCAGTACTTC
CDR3aa: CASRSDRGHGETQYF

d_gene: TRBD1
abundance: -
j_gene: TRBJ1-3
v_gene: TRBV5-6
CDR3nt: TGTGCCAGCAACCACTCGGGGGCAGGGGACAGCTTCTCTGGAAACACCATATATTTT
CDR3aa: CASNHSGAGDSFSGNTIYF

d_gene: TRBD2
abundance: few
j_gene: TRBJ2-1
v_gene: TRBV14
CDR3nt: TGTGCCAGCAGCCAAGCGTCGGATAGACTAGCGGAGGGGAATGAGCAGTTCTTC
CDR3aa: CASSQASDRLAEGNEQFF

d_gene: TRBD2
abundance: once
j_gene: TRBJ2-7
v_gene: TRBV6-5
CDR3nt: TGTGCCAGCAGACTGGGACTAGGAGTCTACGAGCAGTACTTC
CDR3aa: CASRLGLGVYEQYF

d_gene: -
abundance: -
j_gene: TRBJ2-1
v_gene: TRBV11-2
CDR3nt: TGTGCCAGCAGCTTAGTTTTCGGGAGCGGTGAGCAGTTCTTC
CDR3aa: CASSLVFGSGEQFF